Shown below are 12 T cell receptor beta chains from a single sample sequenced in a study of blood T cell repertoires in COVID-19. Sequencing used immunoSEQ multiplex PCR; TCRdb keeps in-frame clones, though not all of them. The data show about 260,000 clones, with about nine tenths seen just once and around 2.9% held by the top ten. Specimen: PBMCs or T cells enriched from blood (not recorded which). The receptor set was obtained from a woman aged 50 to 60 who had recovered from COVID-19.

The gene calls are TRBV7-3 and TRBJ2-1; the match to TRBD1 covers 8 bases. Germline V lookup: CDR1 SGHTA, CDR2 FQGTGA. Trimming at V came to 3 bases and at J to 4 bases, leaving 5 bases not matched to a gene. The CDR3 contains 15 residues. The CDR3 coding sequence is TGTGCCAGCAGCTTGGACCAGGGGGCGTACAATGAGCAGTTCTTC. Its translation: CASSLDQGAYNEQFF.

The rearrangement joins TRBV6-5 to TRBJ1-2; no clear D. The V and J ends lost 6 bases and 8 bases respectively, with 13 bases between them. There are 12 residues in the CDR3. Per germline, CDR1 MNHEY and CDR2 SVGAGI. CDR3 coding DNA: TGTGCCAGCAGAAACTTATCTTGGGGCTACACCTTC. Protein sequence: CASRNLSWGYTF.

This rearrangement joins TRBV30 to TRBJ2-2; D gene ambiguous. This CDR3 is built from 12 residues. CDR1 is GTSNPN and CDR2 is SVGIG in the germline V gene (reference sequence). The V end was cut by 2 bases, the J end by 7 bases, with 8 bases between. Written as DNA, the CDR3 is TGTGCCTGGAGTATGTTCGGCGGGGAGCTGTTTTTT. This codes for CAWSMFGGELFF.

V and J are TRBV7-9 and TRBJ2-1, with 7 positions matching TRBD1. CDR1 and CDR2 (germline): SEHNR, FQNEAQ (reference sequence). The CDR3 extends over 15 amino acids. V lost 5 bases to trimming and J lost 0 bases; unmatched junction nucleotides: 4. CDR3 nucleotides: TGTGCCAGCAGCCAAGACAGGGTCTCCTACAATGAGCAGTTCTTC. Amino acids: CASSQDRVSYNEQFF.

This chain uses TRBV28 with TRBJ1-2; 12 nucleotides line up with TRBD1. Looked up from germline, CDR1 is MDHEN and CDR2 is SYDVKM. The CDR3 runs 12 residues. With 10 bases clipped from V and 9 bases from J, the junction kept 6 bases outside the gene matches. The CDR3 reads CATSGQGASYTF. CDR3 bases: TGTGCCACCTCGGGACAGGGGGCTAGCTACACCTTC.

The chain joins TRBV11-2 to TRBJ1-1; possibly TRBD1 for D (6 bases). With 5 bases removed from V and 0 bases from J, the gap between germline ends came to 22 bases. The CDR3 runs to 18 residues. Germline assignment: CDR1 SGHAT and CDR2 FQNNGV. The CDR3 is CASSQPYTGHAMNTEAFF. In DNA, the CDR3 is TGTGCCAGCAGCCAACCCTATACGGGACATGCCATGAACACTGAAGCTTTCTTT.

This clone was counted a few times. This chain connects TRBV7-9 to TRBJ1-5; TRBD1 is a possible D gene (5 bases). The CDR3 runs to 16 residues. V was clipped by 3 bases and J by 1 base, with 13 bases between them. Germline V gene sequence: CDR1 SEHNR, CDR2 FQNEAQ (reference sequence). The CDR3 region has the DNA TGTGCCAGCAGCTTGGCGTCAGGGAGGAGCAATCAGCCCCAGCATTTT. This codes for CASSLASGRSNQPQHF.

This chain links TRBV4-1 with TRBJ2-5, with 13 bases matching TRBD2. The CDR3 has 17 amino acids. Losses at the gene ends were 2 bases for V and 3 bases for J; bases not matched to a gene: 6. The germline CDR1 and CDR2 sequences are MGHRA and YSYEKL. CDR3 nucleotide sequence: TGCGCCAGCAGCCAATCCCCGGGACTAGCGGGAAAAGAGACCCAGTACTTC. Translation gives CASSQSPGLAGKETQYF.

This clone has just a few counts. The V and J genes are TRBV7-8 and TRBJ1-2; D may be TRBD1 (6 bases). Looked up from germline, CDR1 is SGHVS and CDR2 is FQNEAQ. The CDR3 totals 15 residues. The V end lost 1 base, the J end lost 4 bases, and 13 bases lay between the germline ends. In DNA form, the CDR3 reads TGTGCCAGCAGCTTAGAAGCTGGGACAATCTATGGCTACACCTTC. Encoded protein: CASSLEAGTIYGYTF.

The CDR3: CASSRRGSNSNQPQHF. CDR3 nucleotide sequence: TGTGCCAGTAGTAGAAGGGGCAGTAATAGCAATCAGCCCCAGCATTTT. The chain recombines TRBV19 with TRBJ1-5; D is perhaps TRBD1 (5 bases). The CDR3 runs to 16 residues. Germline lookup yields CDR1 LNHDA and CDR2 SQIVND (reference sequence). The ends were cut back, 4 bases at V and 0 bases at J, with 13 bases in the middle. Based on the CDR3 plus reference TRBV19 and TRBJ1-5, the full variable domain is DGGITQSPKYLFRKEGQNVTLSCEQNLNHDAMYWYRQDPGQGLRLIYYSQIVNDFQKGDIAEGYSVSREKKESFPLTVTSAQKNPTAFYLCASSRRGSNSNQPQHFGDGTRLSIL.

This rearrangement joins TRBV7-9 to TRBJ2-7, with D maybe TRBD1 (5 bases). Trimming took 2 bases from V and 4 from J, leaving 15 bases between them. Per the germline V gene, CDR1 is SEHNR and CDR2 is FQNEAQ (reference sequence). The CDR3 is 15 amino acids. The CDR3 DNA reads TGTGCCAGCAGCTTAATTCGGTATACAGGTTACGAGCAGTACTTC. It translates to CASSLIRYTGYEQYF.

The chain joins TRBV12-3 or TRBV12-4 to TRBJ1-5, with no clear D. Between the trimmed V and J ends, which lost 8 bases and 4 bases, there was a span of 12 bases. The CDR3 is 13 residues long. DNA of the CDR3: TGTGCCAGCGCCCTTAAACAAAATCAGCCCCAGCATTTT. Its translation: CASALKQNQPQHF.